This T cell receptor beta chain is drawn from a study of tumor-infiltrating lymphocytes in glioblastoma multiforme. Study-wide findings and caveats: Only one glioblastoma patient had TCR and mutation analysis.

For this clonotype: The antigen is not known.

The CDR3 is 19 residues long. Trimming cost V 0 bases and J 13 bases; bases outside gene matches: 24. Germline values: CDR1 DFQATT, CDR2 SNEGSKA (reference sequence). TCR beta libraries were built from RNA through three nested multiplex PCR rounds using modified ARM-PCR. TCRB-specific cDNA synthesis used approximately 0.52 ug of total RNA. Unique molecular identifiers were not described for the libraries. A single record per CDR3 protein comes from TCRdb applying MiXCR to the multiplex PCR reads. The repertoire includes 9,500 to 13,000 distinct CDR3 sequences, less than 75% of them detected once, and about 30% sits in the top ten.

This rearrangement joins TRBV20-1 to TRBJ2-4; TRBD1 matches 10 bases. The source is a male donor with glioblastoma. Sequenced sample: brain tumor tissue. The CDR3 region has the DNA TGCAGTGCTAGAGACCCGGACAGGGGGATTCGGAAAGTCAAAAACGTCCAGTACTTC. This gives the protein CSARDPDRGIRKVKNVQYF.